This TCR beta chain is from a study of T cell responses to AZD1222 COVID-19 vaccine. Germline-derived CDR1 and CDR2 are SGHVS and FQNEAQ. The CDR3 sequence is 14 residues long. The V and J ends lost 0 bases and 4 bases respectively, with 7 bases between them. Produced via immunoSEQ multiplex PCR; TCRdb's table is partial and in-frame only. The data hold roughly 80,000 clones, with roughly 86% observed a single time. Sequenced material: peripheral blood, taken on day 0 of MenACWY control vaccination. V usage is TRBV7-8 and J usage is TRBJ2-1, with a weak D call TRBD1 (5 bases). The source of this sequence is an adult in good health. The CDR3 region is CASSLAREYNEQFF. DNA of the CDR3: TGTGCCAGCAGCTTAGCCAGGGAATACAATGAGCAGTTCTTC. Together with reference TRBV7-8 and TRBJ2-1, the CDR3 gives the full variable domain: GAGVSQSPRYKVAKRGQDVALRCDPISGHVSLFWYQQALGQGPEFLTYFQNEAQLDKSGLPSDRFFAERPEGSVSTLKIQRTQQEDSAVYLCASSLAREYNEQFFGPGTRLTVL.